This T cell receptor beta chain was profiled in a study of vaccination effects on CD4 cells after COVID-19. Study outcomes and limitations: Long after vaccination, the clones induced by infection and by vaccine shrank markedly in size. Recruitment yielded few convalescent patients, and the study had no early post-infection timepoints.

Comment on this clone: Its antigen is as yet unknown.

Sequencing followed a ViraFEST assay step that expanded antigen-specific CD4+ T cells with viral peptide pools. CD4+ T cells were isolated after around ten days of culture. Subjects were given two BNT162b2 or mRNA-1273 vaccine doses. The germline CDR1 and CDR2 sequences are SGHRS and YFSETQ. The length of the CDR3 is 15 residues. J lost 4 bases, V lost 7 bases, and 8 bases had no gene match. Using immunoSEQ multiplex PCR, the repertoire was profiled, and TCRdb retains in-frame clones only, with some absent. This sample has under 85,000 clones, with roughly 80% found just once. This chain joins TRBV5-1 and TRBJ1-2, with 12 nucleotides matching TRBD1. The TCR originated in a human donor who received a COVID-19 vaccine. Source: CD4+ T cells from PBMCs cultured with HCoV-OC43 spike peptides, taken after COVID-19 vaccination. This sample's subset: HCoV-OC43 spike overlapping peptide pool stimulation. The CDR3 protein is CASQSPGQGAYGYTF. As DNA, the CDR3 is TGCGCCAGCCAATCCCCGGGACAGGGGGCCTATGGCTACACCTTC.